One sample yielded the 22 T cell receptor beta chains listed below, sequenced in a study of blood T cell repertoires in COVID-19. Method: immunoSEQ multiplex PCR; TCRdb's copy keeps in-frame clones and lacks some. The sample has about 230,000 clones; roughly 84% are singletons. Source material: peripheral blood. The receptors originated from a woman of 80 years or more with active or convalescent COVID-19.

The genes are TRBV19 and TRBJ2-3; possibly TRBD1 for D (5 bases). Deletions cut 1 base from V and 6 bases from J, with 11 bases between. The germline V gene encodes CDR1 LNHDA and CDR2 SQIVND (reference sequence). This CDR3 comprises 14 residues. CDR3 sequence (DNA): TGTGCCAGTAGTATAGCTTGGACACCCGATACGCAGTATTTT. It yields the protein CASSIAWTPDTQYF.

The genes are TRBV5-8 and TRBJ2-7; D unresolved. The V end was cut by 4 bases, the J end by 2 bases, with 10 bases between. The CDR3 covers 13 residues. In germline, CDR1 is SGHTS, CDR2 YDEGEE. CDR3 in DNA: TGTGCCAGCAGCCGGCTTCTAGCCTACGAGCAGTACTTC. As protein: CASSRLLAYEQYF.

This rearrangement joins TRBV30 to TRBJ1-6; 8 bases agree with TRBD1. CDR3 length: 14 amino acids. V trimming: 3 bases; J trimming: 9 bases; junction bases outside the gene matches: 7. Germline V gene sequence: CDR1 GTSNPN, CDR2 SVGIG (reference sequence). CDR3: CAWRLTGVASPLHF. In DNA form, the CDR3 reads TGTGCCTGGAGGCTGACAGGGGTGGCTTCACCCCTCCACTTT.

The chain is built from TRBV3-1 (or the pseudogene TRBV3-2) and TRBJ1-5; TRBD1 might be the D (5 bases). CDR1 and CDR2 from the germline V gene are LGHDT and YNNKEL (reference sequence). The CDR3 consists of 14 residues. Trimming removed 2 bases from V and 2 bases from J, with 7 bases in between. CDR3 nucleotides: TGTGCCAGCAGCCAACAGACAGGCAATCAGCCCCAGCATTTT. It encodes CASSQQTGNQPQHF.

This chain connects TRBV7-9 to TRBJ2-6; TRBD2 agrees at 7 bases. Germline assignment: CDR1 SEHNR and CDR2 FQNEAQ (reference sequence). J gave up 4 bases and V 0 bases, and 3 bases lay outside the gene matches. This CDR3 has 16 amino acids. CDR3 in DNA: TGTGCCAGCAGCTTAGCCAGACTAGCCGGGGCCAACGTCCTGACTTTC. This sequence encodes CASSLARLAGANVLTF. The variable domain in full, completed from reference TRBV7-9 and TRBJ2-6, reads DTGVSQNPRHKITKRGQNVTFRCDPISEHNRLYWYRQTLGQGPEFLTYFQNEAQLEKSRLLSDRFSAERPKGSFSTLEIQRTEQGDSAMYLCASSLARLAGANVLTFGAGSRLTVL.

The chain combines TRBV7-2 with TRBJ2-5; weak D call: TRBD2 (5 bases). The germline V gene has CDR1 SGHTA and CDR2 FQGNSA. The CDR3 is 15 residues long. The ends were cut back, 1 base at V and 5 bases at J, with 14 bases in the middle. CDR3 bases: TGTGCCAGCAGCTTAGGTTCGGGGTTGAAGGAGACCCAGTACTTC. Translation: CASSLGSGLKETQYF.

V gene TRBV11-1 combines with J gene TRBJ1-1, with unresolved D. Germline loops: CDR1 SGHAT, CDR2 FQDESV (reference sequence). V lost 5 bases and J lost 1, with 8 bases in between. The CDR3 extends over 13 amino acids. Here the CDR3 DNA reads TGTGCCAGCAGCGCAACAGAGAACACTGAAGCTTTCTTT. It codes for CASSATENTEAFF.

The rearrangement uses TRBV6-6 and TRBJ2-5, with TRBD2 as a possible D gene (6 bases). CDR1 MNHNY and CDR2 SVGAGI come from the germline V gene (reference sequence). The CDR3 spans 13 residues. V dropped 6 bases and J dropped 5 bases, with 13 bases sitting between them. CDR3 coding DNA: TGTGCCAGCAGCCCGGGACTCGGCGAGACCCAGTACTTC. Residues: CASSPGLGETQYF.

This clone has only one observation. V gene TRBV5-1 combines with J gene TRBJ2-1, with TRBD1 matching 9 bases. The germline V gene encodes CDR1 SGHRS and CDR2 YFSETQ. The trim removed 1 base at V and 10 bases at J, leaving 9 bases unmatched. The CDR3 loop spans 15 amino acids. This CDR3 is CASSLFRGQGAEQFF. DNA of the CDR3: TGCGCCAGCAGCTTGTTTCGGGGACAGGGCGCGGAGCAGTTCTTC.

This chain uses TRBV19 with TRBJ1-1; D is unresolved. CDR1 and CDR2 from the germline V gene are LNHDA and SQIVND (reference sequence). V was shortened by 6 bases and J by 0 bases, with 11 bases between the two germline ends. The CDR3 is 14 amino acids. The CDR3 loop reads CASRRWSLNTEAFF. CDR3 in DNA: TGTGCCAGTAGGAGATGGAGTCTGAACACTGAAGCTTTCTTT.

V is TRBV28 and J is TRBJ2-5; TRBD2 aligns across 12 bases. Unmatched junction bases numbered 6, after V lost 6 bases and J lost 1 base. The CDR3 has 16 amino acids. CDR1 is MDHEN, CDR2 SYDVKM, per germline. The CDR3 DNA reads TGTGCCAGCAGCGACACACTAGCGGGGGGCCAAGAGACCCAGTACTTC. This gives the protein CASSDTLAGGQETQYF. Full variable domain (rest looked up from reference TRBV28 and TRBJ2-5): DVKVTQSSRYLVKRTGEKVFLECVQDMDHENMFWYRQDPGLGLRLIYFSYDVKMKEKGDIPEGYSVSREKKERFSLILESASTNQTSMYLCASSDTLAGGQETQYFGPGTRLLVL.

The CDR3 sequence is CASSVARDGNIQYF. The CDR3 DNA sequence: TGTGCCAGCAGCGTAGCTAGAGACGGAAACATTCAGTACTTC. The chain couples TRBV9 to TRBJ2-4; D remains unclear. Trimming pared 0 bases from V and 6 bases from J, leaving 10 bases between. CDR1 is SGDLS, CDR2 YYNGEE, per germline. The CDR3 is made up of 14 amino acids.

The chain uses TRBV29-1 and TRBJ2-3; TRBD1 matches 8 bases. Germline lookup yields CDR1 SQVTM and CDR2 ANQGSEA. The CDR3 has 14 residues. The V and J ends lost 2 bases and 1 base, in that order; junction bases with no gene match: 2. The CDR3 reads CSVEWGQGTDTQYF. The CDR3 nucleotides are TGCAGCGTTGAATGGGGACAGGGCACAGATACGCAGTATTTT.

The chain is built from TRBV7-9 and TRBJ2-3; a weak D match, TRBD2 (7 bases). The V and J ends lost 5 bases and 2 bases respectively, with 17 bases between them. Looked up from germline, CDR1 is SEHNR and CDR2 is FQNEAQ (reference sequence). The CDR3 consists of 16 residues. The CDR3 is CASSPLGGASTDTQYF. The DNA of the CDR3 is TGTGCCAGCAGCCCCCTGGGGGGGGCCTCCACAGATACGCAGTATTTT.

The chain uses TRBV7-9 and TRBJ1-4; D may be TRBD1 (5 bases). The CDR3 contains 14 residues. CDR1 is SEHNR, CDR2 FQNEAQ, per germline (reference sequence). V lost 4 bases, J lost 8 bases, and 14 bases lay in between. For the CDR3, the DNA is TGTGCCAGCAGCTCGGCAGGGCTACGAGAAAAACTGTTTTTT. Amino acids: CASSSAGLREKLFF.

This clone was detected ten times or more. Other DNA variants within this sample encode the same CDR3. The chain employs TRBV7-3 and TRBJ1-1, with a tentative D call TRBD1 (6 bases). The V gene's germline CDR1 is SGHTA and CDR2 FQGTGA. This CDR3 has 13 residues. V lost 5 bases, J lost 2 bases, and 9 bases lay in between. The CDR3 reads CASSRTVNTEAFF. The CDR3 coding sequence is TGTGCCAGCAGCCGGACAGTTAACACTGAAGCTTTCTTT.

The chain recombines TRBV2 with TRBJ1-4; possibly TRBD1 for D (5 bases). The CDR3 extends over 15 amino acids. Germline V gene sequence: CDR1 SNHLY, CDR2 FYNNEI. Trimming cost V 0 bases and J 7 bases, with 12 bases left between them. CDR3 coding DNA: TGTGCCAGCAGTGAAGCTTATGGGGGGTCTGAAAAACTGTTTTTT. It yields the protein CASSEAYGGSEKLFF. The full variable domain, its missing parts supplied by reference TRBV2 and TRBJ1-4, is EPEVTQTPSHQVTQMGQEVILRCVPISNHLYFYWYRQILGQKVEFLVSFYNNEISEKSEIFDDQFSVERPDGSNFTLKIRSTKLEDSAMYFCASSEAYGGSEKLFFGSGTQLSVL.

This chain links TRBV20-1 with TRBJ2-7, with D hard to call. Germline V gene data show CDR1 as DFQATT and CDR2 as SNEGSKA (reference sequence). Trimming shortened V by 3 bases and J by 2 bases, and 5 bases separated the two germline ends. CDR3 length equals 11 residues. The CDR3 sequence is CSARTTYEQYF. As DNA, the CDR3 is TGCAGTGCTAGGACAACCTACGAGCAGTACTTC.

The CDR3: CASSPRRGQKSGNTIYF. The CDR3 nucleotides read TGTGCCAGCAGCCCACGAAGGGGACAGAAAAGTGGAAACACCATATATTTT. The chain links TRBV4-2 to TRBJ1-3, with 7 bases that match TRBD1. CDR3 length equals 17 residues. Germline lookup yields CDR1 LGHNA and CDR2 YNFKEQ. The J segment lost 3 bases and the V segment lost 4 bases, leaving 12 bases of the junction unmatched.

The V gene is TRBV19, the J gene TRBJ2-2; D ambiguous. V gave up 0 bases and J gave up 0 bases, with 8 bases separating them. Germline V gene data show CDR1 as LNHDA and CDR2 as SQIVND (reference sequence). The CDR3 consists of 16 residues. The CDR3 DNA sequence: TGTGCCAGTAGTATAGACAGGTTCGCGAACACCGGGGAGCTGTTTTTT. This translates into CASSIDRFANTGELFF. Based on the CDR3 plus reference TRBV19 and TRBJ2-2, the full variable domain is DGGITQSPKYLFRKEGQNVTLSCEQNLNHDAMYWYRQDPGQGLRLIYYSQIVNDFQKGDIAEGYSVSREKKESFPLTVTSAQKNPTAFYLCASSIDRFANTGELFFGEGSRLTVL.

The chain couples TRBV6-2 or TRBV6-3 to TRBJ2-5, with a tentative D call TRBD2 (6 bases). Germline values: CDR1 MNHEY, CDR2 SVGEGT. V lost 5 bases, J lost 3 bases, and 13 bases lay in between. CDR3 length: 14 residues. CDR3 bases: TGTGCCAGCAGTCCCATTAGCGGTAAAGAGACCCAGTACTTC. This translates into CASSPISGKETQYF.

J is TRBJ1-2 and V is TRBV28, with D tentatively TRBD1 (6 bases). V shed 5 bases and J shed 5 bases, with 12 bases lying between them. The CDR3 covers 13 residues. Germline CDR1 and CDR2: MDHEN and SYDVKM. The chain's CDR3 is CASSQDRNYGYTF. The CDR3 DNA sequence: TGTGCCAGCAGTCAGGACAGAAATTATGGCTACACCTTC.